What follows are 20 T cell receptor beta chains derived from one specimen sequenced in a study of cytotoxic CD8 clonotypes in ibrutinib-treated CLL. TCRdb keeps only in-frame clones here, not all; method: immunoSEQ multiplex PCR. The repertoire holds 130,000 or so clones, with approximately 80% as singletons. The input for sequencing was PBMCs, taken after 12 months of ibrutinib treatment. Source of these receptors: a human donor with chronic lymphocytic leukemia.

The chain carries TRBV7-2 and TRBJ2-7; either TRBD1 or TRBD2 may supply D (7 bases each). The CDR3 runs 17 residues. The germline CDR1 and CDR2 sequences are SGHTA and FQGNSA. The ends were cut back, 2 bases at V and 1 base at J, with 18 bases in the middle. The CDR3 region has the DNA TGTGCCAGCAGCTTAAATCTCGCCCAGGGGGGGTCCTACGAGCAGTACTTC. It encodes CASSLNLAQGGSYEQYF. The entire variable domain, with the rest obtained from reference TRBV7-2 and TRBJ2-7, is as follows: GAGVSQSPSNKVTEKGKDVELRCDPISGHTALYWYRQSLGQGLEFLIYFQGNSAPDKSGLPSDRFSAERTGGSVSTLTIQRTQQEDSAVYLCASSLNLAQGGSYEQYFGPGTRLTVT.

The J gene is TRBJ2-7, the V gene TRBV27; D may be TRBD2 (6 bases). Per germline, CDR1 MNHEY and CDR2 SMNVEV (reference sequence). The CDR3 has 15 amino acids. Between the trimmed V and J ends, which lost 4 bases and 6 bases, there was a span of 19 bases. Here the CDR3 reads CASSSEGPTTGEQYF. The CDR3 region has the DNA TGTGCCAGCAGTTCGGAGGGACCGACGACGGGCGAGCAGTACTTC.

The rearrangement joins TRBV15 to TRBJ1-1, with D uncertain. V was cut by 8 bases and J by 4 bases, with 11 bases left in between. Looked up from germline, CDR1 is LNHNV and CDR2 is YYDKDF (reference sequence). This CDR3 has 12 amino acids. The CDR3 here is CATGGGITEAFF. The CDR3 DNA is TGTGCCACCGGCGGTGGGATCACTGAAGCTTTCTTT.

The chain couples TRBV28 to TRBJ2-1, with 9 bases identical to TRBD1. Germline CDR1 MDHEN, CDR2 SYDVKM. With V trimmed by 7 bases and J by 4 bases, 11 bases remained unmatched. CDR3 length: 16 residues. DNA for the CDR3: TGTGCCAGCATCCCCCCCGGGACAGGGATTTACAATGAGCAGTTCTTC. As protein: CASIPPGTGIYNEQFF.

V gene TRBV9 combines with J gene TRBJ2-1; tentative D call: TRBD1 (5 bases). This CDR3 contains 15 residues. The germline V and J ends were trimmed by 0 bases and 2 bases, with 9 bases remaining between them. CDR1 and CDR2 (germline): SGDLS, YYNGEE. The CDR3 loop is CASSVEAGTYNEQFF. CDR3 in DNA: TGTGCCAGCAGCGTAGAGGCAGGGACCTACAATGAGCAGTTCTTC.

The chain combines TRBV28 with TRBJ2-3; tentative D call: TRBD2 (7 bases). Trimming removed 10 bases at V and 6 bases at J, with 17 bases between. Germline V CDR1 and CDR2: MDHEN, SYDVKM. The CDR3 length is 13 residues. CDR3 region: CATRRGGLDTQYF. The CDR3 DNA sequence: TGTGCCACCCGACGCGGGGGCTTGGATACGCAGTATTTT. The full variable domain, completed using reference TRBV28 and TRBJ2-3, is DVKVTQSSRYLVKRTGEKVFLECVQDMDHENMFWYRQDPGLGLRLIYFSYDVKMKEKGDIPEGYSVSREKKERFSLILESASTNQTSMYLCATRRGGLDTQYFGPGTRLTVL.

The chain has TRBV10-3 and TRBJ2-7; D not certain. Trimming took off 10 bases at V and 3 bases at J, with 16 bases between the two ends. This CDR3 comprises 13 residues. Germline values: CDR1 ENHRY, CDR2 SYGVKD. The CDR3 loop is CATTGQQSYEQYF. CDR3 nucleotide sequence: TGTGCCACCACCGGGCAGCAGAGCTACGAGCAGTACTTC.

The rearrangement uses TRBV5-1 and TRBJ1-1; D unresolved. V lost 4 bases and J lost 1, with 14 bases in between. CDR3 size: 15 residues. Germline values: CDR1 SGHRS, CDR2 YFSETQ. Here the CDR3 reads CASSPREASNTEAFF. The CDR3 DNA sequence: TGCGCCAGCAGCCCCCGAGAAGCCTCGAACACTGAAGCTTTCTTT.

CDR3 nucleotides: TGTGCCACTGGCCTTACAACTAATGAAAAACTGTTTTTT. This gives the protein CATGLTTNEKLFF. The chain links TRBV6-5 to TRBJ1-4, with unresolved D. Per the germline V gene, CDR1 is MNHEY and CDR2 is SVGAGI. The CDR3 has 13 residues. Trimming took 10 bases from V and 0 from J, leaving 9 bases between them.

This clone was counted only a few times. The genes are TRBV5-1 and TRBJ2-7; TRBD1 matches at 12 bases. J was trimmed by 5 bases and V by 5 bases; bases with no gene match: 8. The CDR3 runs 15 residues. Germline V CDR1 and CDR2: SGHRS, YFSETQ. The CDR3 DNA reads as TGCGCCAGCAGGGGGGACAGGGGGCGTGTGGACGAGCAGTACTTC. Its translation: CASRGDRGRVDEQYF.

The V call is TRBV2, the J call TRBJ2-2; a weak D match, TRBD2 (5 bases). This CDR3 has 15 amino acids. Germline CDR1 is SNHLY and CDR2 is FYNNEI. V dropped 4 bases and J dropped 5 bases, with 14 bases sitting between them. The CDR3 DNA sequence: TGTGCCAGCAGTGTAGTTTCGCGGACTACCGGGGAGCTGTTTTTT. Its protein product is CASSVVSRTTGELFF.

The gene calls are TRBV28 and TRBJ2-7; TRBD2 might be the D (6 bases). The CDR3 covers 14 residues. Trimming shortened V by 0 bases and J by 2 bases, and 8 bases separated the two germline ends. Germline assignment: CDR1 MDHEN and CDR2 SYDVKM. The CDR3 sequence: CASSLWEGTYEQYF. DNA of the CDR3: TGTGCCAGCAGTTTATGGGAGGGGACCTACGAGCAGTACTTC.

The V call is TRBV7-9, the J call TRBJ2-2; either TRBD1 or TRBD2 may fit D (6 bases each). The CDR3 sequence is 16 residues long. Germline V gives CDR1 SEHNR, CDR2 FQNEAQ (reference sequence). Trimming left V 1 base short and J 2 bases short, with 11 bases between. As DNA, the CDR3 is TGTGCCAGCAGCTTAGTCGGGGGCCGTAACACCGGGGAGCTGTTTTTT. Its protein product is CASSLVGGRNTGELFF.

This CDR3 is CAWSGRGVDTQYF. In DNA form, the CDR3 reads TGTGCCTGGAGTGGGCGGGGGGTGGATACGCAGTATTTT. This chain joins TRBV30 and TRBJ2-3, with 8 bases lining up with TRBD2. The length of the CDR3 is 13 residues. With V trimmed by 1 base and J by 6 bases, 3 bases remained unmatched. The germline gives CDR1 GTSNPN, CDR2 SVGIG (reference sequence).

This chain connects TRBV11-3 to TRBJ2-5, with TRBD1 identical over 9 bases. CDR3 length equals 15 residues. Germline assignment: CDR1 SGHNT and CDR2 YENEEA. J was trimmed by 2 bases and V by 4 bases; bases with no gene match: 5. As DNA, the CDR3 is TGTGCCAGCAGCTCCGGACAGGGGCCTCAAGAGACCCAGTACTTC. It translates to CASSSGQGPQETQYF. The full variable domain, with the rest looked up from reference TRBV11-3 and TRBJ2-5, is EAGVVQSPRYKIIEKKQPVAFWCNPISGHNTLYWYLQNLGQGPELLIRYENEEAVDDSQLPKDRFSAERLKGVDSTLKIQPAELGDSAVYLCASSSGQGPQETQYFGPGTRLLVL.

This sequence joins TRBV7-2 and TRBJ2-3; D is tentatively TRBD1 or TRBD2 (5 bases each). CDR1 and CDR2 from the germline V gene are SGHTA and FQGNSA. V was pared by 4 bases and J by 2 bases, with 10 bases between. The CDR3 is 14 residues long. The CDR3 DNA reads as TGTGCCAGCAGCTCAGTCGGGGCCACAGATACGCAGTATTTT. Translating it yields CASSSVGATDTQYF.

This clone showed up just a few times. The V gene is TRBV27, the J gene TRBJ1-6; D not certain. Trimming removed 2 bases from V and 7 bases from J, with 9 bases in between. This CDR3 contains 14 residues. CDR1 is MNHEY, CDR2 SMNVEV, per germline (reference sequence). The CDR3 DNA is TGTGCCAGCAGTTTAGGGTTCGGGAATTCACCCCTCCACTTT. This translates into CASSLGFGNSPLHF.

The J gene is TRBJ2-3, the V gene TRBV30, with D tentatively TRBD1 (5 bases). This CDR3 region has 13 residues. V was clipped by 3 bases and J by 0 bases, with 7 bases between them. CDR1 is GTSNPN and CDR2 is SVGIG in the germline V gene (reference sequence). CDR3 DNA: TGTGCCTGGAGAGGGGATAGCACAGATACGCAGTATTTT. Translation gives CAWRGDSTDTQYF.

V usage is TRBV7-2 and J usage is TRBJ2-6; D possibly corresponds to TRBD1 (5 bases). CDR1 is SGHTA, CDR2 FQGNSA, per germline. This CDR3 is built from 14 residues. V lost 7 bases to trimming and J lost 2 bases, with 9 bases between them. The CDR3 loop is CASTLGPGANVLTF. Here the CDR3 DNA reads TGTGCCAGCACCTTGGGGCCTGGGGCCAACGTCCTGACTTTC.

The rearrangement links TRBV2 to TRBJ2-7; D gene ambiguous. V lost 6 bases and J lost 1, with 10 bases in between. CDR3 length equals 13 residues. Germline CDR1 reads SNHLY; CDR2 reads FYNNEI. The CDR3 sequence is CASSVWWSYEQYF. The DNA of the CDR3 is TGTGCCAGCAGCGTCTGGTGGTCCTACGAGCAGTACTTC.